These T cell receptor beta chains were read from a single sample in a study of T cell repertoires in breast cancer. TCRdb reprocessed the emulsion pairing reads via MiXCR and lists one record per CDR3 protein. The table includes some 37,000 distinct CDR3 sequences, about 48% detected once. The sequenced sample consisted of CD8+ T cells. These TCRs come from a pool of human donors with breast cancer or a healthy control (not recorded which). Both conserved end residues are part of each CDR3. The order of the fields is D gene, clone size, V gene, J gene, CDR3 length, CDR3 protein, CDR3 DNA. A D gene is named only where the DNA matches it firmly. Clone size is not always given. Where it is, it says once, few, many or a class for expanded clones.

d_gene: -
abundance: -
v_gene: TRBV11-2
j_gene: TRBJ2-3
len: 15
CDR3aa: CASSPLGGATDTQYF
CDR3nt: TGTGCCAGCAGCCCCCTGGGGGGTGCCACAGATACGCAGTATTTT

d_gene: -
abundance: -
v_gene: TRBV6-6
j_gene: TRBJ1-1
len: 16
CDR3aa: CASSYSRSGSETEAFF
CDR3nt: TGTGCCAGCAGTTATTCCCGGTCTGGGAGCGAGACTGAAGCTTTCTTT

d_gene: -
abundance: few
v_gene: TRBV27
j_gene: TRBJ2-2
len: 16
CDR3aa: CASGPRLQRNTGELFF
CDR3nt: TGTGCCAGCGGTCCACGACTACAGAGGAACACCGGGGAGCTGTTTTTT

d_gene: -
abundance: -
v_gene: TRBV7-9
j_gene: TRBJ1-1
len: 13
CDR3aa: CASQGGGNTEAFF
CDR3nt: TGTGCCAGCCAAGGGGGTGGGAACACTGAAGCTTTCTTT

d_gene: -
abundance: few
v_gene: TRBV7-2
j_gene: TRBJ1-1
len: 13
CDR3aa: CASSSYRAGVAFF
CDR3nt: TGTGCCAGCAGCTCGTACAGGGCCGGGGTAGCTTTCTTT

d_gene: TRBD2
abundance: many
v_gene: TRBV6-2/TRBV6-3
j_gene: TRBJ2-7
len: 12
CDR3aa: CASSYSTREWYF
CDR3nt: TGTGCCAGCAGTTACTCGACGCGGGAGTGGTACTTC

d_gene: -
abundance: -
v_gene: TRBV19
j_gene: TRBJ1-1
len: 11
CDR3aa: CASSKGILAFF
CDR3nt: TGTGCCAGTAGTAAAGGGATTCTCGCTTTCTTT

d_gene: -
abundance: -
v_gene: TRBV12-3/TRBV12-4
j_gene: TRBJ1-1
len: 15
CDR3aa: CASISTSLRLDEAFF
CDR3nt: TGTGCCAGCATCTCGACTTCCCTAAGGTTAGATGAAGCTTTCTTT

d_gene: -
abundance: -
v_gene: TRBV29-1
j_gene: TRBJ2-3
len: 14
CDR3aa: CSVERAGSTDTQYF
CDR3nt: TGCAGCGTTGAGCGGGCTGGATCCACAGATACGCAGTATTTT

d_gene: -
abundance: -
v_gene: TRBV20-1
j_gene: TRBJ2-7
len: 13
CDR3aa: CSARRLDTYEQYF
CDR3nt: TGCAGTGCTAGAAGACTGGATACCTACGAGCAGTACTTC

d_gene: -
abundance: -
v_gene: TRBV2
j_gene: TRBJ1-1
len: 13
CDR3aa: CASTQGHNTEAFF
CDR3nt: TGTGCCAGCACACAGGGCCACAACACTGAAGCTTTCTTT

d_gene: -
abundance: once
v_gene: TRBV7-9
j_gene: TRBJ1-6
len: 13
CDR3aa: CASSLSGYSPLHF
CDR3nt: TGTGCCAGCAGCTTAAGTGGTTACTCACCCCTCCACTTT

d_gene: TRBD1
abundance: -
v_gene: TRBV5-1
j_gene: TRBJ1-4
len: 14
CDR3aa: CASSRPGGDEKLFF
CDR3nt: TGCGCCAGCAGCAGACCAGGGGGAGATGAAAAACTGTTTTTT

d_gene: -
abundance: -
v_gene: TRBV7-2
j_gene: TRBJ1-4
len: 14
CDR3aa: CASSLQGIGEKLFF
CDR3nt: TGTGCCAGCAGCTTACAGGGAATCGGTGAAAAACTGTTTTTT

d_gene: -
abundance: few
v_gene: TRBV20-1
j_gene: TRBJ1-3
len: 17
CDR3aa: CSAIATYGSLSGNTIYF
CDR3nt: TGCAGTGCTATCGCGACGTACGGCAGCCTCTCTGGAAACACCATATATTTT

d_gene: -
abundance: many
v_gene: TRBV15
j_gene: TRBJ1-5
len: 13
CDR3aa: CATSRGVGQPQHF
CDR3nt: TGTGCCACCAGCAGAGGTGTAGGTCAGCCCCAGCATTTT

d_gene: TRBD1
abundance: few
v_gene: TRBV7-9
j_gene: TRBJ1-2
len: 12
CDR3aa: CASWGQGLGYTF
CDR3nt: TGTGCCAGCTGGGGACAGGGTCTGGGCTACACCTTC

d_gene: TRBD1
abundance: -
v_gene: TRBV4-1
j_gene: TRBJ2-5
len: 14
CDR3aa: CASSQGDSPKTQYF
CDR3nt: TGCGCCAGCAGCCAAGGGGACAGCCCGAAGACCCAGTACTTC

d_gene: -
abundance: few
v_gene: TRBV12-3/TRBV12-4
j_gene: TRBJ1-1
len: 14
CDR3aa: CASSRGLINTEAFF
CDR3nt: TGTGCCAGCAGTAGGGGACTGATCAACACTGAAGCTTTCTTT

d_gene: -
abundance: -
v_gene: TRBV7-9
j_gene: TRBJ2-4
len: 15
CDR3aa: CASSQAARAKNIQYF
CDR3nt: TGTGCCAGCAGCCAGGCCGCCAGGGCCAAAAACATTCAGTACTTC

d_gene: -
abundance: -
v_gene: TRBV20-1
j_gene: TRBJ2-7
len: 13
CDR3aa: CSARDAAVYEQYF
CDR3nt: TGCAGTGCTAGAGATGCGGCGGTTTACGAGCAGTACTTC

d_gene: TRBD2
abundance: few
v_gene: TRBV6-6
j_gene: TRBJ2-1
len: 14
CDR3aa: CASSYGAGDNEQFF
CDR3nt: TGTGCCAGCAGTTACGGAGCGGGAGACAATGAGCAGTTCTTC

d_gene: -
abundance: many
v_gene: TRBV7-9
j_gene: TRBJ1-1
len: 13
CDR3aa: CATQIPGDTEAFF
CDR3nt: TGTGCCACACAGATTCCGGGGGACACTGAAGCTTTCTTT

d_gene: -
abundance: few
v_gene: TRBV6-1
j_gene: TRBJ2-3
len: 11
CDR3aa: CATLVTDTQYF
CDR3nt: TGTGCCACCTTAGTGACAGATACGCAGTATTTT

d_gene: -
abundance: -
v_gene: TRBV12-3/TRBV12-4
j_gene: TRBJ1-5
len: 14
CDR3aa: CASRTGTSNQPQHF
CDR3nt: TGTGCCAGCAGAACCGGGACTAGCAATCAGCCCCAGCATTTT

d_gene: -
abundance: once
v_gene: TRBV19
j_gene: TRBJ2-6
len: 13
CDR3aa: CATTGWVANVLTF
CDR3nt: TGTGCCACCACTGGGTGGGTTGCCAACGTCCTGACTTTC

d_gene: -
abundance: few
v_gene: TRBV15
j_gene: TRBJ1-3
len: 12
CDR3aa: CATSRDGITIYF
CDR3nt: TGTGCCACCAGCAGAGATGGGATCACCATATATTTT

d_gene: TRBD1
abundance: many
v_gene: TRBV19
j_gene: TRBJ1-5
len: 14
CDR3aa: CASSIAAGGRPQHF
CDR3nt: TGTGCCAGTAGTATCGCGGCAGGGGGACGGCCCCAGCATTTT

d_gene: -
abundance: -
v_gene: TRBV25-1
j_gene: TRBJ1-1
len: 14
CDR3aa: CASSEYGTAAEAFF
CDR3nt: TGTGCCAGCAGTGAATACGGCACGGCCGCTGAAGCTTTCTTT

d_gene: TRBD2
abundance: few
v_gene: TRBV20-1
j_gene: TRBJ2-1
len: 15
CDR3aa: CSATSLVAGGVEQFF
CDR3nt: TGCAGTGCTACCTCTCTGGTAGCGGGAGGGGTTGAGCAGTTCTTC

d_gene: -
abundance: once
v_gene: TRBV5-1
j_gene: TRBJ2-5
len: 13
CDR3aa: CASSAGSVETQYF
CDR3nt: TGCGCCAGCAGCGCCGGGAGTGTGGAGACCCAGTACTTC

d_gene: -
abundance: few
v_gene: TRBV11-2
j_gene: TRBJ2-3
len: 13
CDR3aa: CASSLPGADTQYF
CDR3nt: TGTGCCAGCAGCCTCCCGGGGGCAGATACGCAGTATTTT

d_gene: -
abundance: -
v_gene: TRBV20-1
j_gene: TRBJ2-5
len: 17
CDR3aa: CSARKLDSTGLAETQYF
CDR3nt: TGCAGTGCCAGGAAACTCGACAGCACGGGGCTTGCAGAGACCCAGTACTTC

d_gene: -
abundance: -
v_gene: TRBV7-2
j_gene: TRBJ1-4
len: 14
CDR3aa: CASSLEGRYEKLFF
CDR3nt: TGTGCCAGCAGCTTAGAAGGGCGGTATGAAAAACTGTTTTTT

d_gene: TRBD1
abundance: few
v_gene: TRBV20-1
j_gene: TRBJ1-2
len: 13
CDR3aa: CSASGDRASGYTF
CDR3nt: TGCAGTGCTAGCGGGGACAGGGCTTCCGGCTACACCTTC

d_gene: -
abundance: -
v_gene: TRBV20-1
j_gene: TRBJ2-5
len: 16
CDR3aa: CSARDPLRRGPETQYF
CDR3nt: TGCAGTGCTAGAGATCCACTCCGGAGGGGTCCAGAGACCCAGTACTTC

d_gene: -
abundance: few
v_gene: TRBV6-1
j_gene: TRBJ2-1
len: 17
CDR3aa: CASSEVNPGAHYNEQFF
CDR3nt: TGTGCCAGCAGTGAAGTTAATCCGGGGGCGCACTACAATGAGCAGTTCTTC